Presented here are 7 T cell receptor beta chains from one specimen sequenced in a study of response to subunit inactivated influenza vaccine. TCRdb re-derived calls from the RT-PCR reads in MiXCR, one entry per CDR3 protein. The top ten clones hold roughly a tenth of a sample with about 780,000 distinct CDR3 sequences, approximately 17% of them seen once. The sequences come from PBMCs from blood, collected roughly 5 days after vaccination. The receptor set was obtained from a man in his forties or fifties who received an inactivated influenza vaccine.

This clonotype was seen a handful of times. The DNA of the CDR3 is TGTGCCAGCAGCTTAGAGGGCAGGGTGGGCGAGCAGTACTTC. Translated, it gives CASSLEGRVGEQYF. The chain employs TRBV7-8 and TRBJ2-7; D is perhaps TRBD1 (5 bases). V gave up 1 base and J gave up 6 bases, with 13 bases separating them. CDR3 length equals 14 residues. CDR1 is SGHVS and CDR2 is FQNEAQ in the germline V gene.

The chain joins TRBV11-2 to TRBJ2-1; D possibly corresponds to TRBD1 (6 bases). V was trimmed by 6 bases and J by 6 bases, leaving 21 bases between them. Germline V gives CDR1 SGHAT, CDR2 FQNNGV. The CDR3 has 16 amino acids. Here the CDR3 reads CASRRLTGQTGNEQFF. CDR3 DNA: TGTGCCAGCAGGCGACTAACTGGACAGACGGGCAATGAGCAGTTCTTC.

This clonotype was observed a few times. This rearrangement joins TRBV20-1 to TRBJ2-1; 7 bases map to TRBD2. Germline V gene sequence: CDR1 DFQATT, CDR2 SNEGSKA (reference sequence). V lost 6 bases, J lost 5 bases, and 13 bases stayed unmatched. CDR3 length equals 15 residues. CDR3 loop: CSARPPSGVHNEQFF. The CDR3 DNA follows: TGCAGTGCCAGGCCGCCTAGCGGAGTGCACAATGAGCAGTTCTTC.

The chain carries TRBV4-3 and TRBJ1-6; 8 bases are shared with TRBD1. Germline assignment: CDR1 LGHNA and CDR2 YSLEER. V lost 0 bases and J lost 7; bases outside the gene matches: 2. The CDR3 spans 15 residues. CDR3 amino acids: CASSQETGVNSPLHF. Written as DNA, the CDR3 is TGCGCCAGCAGCCAAGAGACAGGGGTCAATTCACCCCTCCACTTT.

V usage is TRBV4-1 and J usage is TRBJ1-1; D call uncertain. In germline, CDR1 is MGHRA, CDR2 YSYEKL. The CDR3 sequence is 14 residues long. Deletions cut 4 bases from V and 1 base from J, with 10 bases between. The chain's CDR3 is CASSPIFKNTEAFF. CDR3 nucleotide sequence: TGCGCCAGCAGCCCCATTTTCAAGAACACTGAAGCTTTCTTT.

This chain links TRBV29-1 with TRBJ2-1; D may be TRBD1 or TRBD2 (5 bases each). Trimming left V 7 bases short and J 10 bases short, with 11 bases between. This CDR3 contains 10 residues. The germline gives CDR1 SQVTM, CDR2 ANQGSEA. CDR3 in DNA: TGCAGCGCTGGGGACCCGGAGCAGTTCTTC. Protein product: CSAGDPEQFF.

The chain carries TRBV3-1 and TRBJ2-2; 11 bases align to TRBD2. CDR3 length: 15 amino acids. Germline-derived CDR1 and CDR2 are LGHDT and YNNKEL (reference sequence). Trimming cost V 4 bases and J 7 bases; bases outside gene matches: 5. CDR3 in amino acids: CASSLTSGRSGELFF. For the CDR3, the DNA is TGTGCCAGCAGCCTCACTAGCGGGAGAAGCGGGGAGCTGTTTTTT. Filled out from reference TRBV3-1 and TRBJ2-2, the complete variable domain reads DTAVSQTPKYLVTQMGNDKSIKCEQNLGHDTMYWYKQDSKKFLKIMFSYNNKELIINETVPNRFSPKSPDKAHLNLHINSLELGDSAVYFCASSLTSGRSGELFFGEGSRLTVL.